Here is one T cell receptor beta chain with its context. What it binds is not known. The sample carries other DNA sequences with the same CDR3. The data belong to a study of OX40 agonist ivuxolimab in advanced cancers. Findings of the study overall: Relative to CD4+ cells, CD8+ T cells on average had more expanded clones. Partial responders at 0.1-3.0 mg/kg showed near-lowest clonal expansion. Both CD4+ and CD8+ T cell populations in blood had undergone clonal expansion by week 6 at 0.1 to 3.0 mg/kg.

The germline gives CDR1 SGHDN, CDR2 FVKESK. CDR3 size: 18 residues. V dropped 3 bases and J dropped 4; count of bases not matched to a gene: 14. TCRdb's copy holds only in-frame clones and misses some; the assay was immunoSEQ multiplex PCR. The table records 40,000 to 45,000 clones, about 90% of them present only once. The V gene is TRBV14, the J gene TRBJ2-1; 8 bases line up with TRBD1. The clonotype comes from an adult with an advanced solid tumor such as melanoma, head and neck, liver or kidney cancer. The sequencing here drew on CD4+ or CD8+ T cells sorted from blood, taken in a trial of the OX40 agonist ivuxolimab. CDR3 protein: CASSQLNVWDRRYNEQFF. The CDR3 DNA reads TGTGCCAGCAGCCAGCTGAATGTATGGGACAGGAGGTACAATGAGCAGTTCTTC.